This TCR beta chain was retrieved from a study of T-cell reconstitution after alpha-beta-depleted transplantation in children. This clonotype was picked up a small number of times. V was trimmed by 3 bases and J by 3 bases, leaving 9 bases between them. This CDR3 has 13 amino acids. The TCRbeta library incorporated unique molecular identifiers. TCRdb recomputed calls from the PCR reads with MiXCR, one row per CDR3 protein. Counted here are around 410,000 distinct CDR3 sequences, roughly a tenth occurring once; the ten biggest clones make up approximately 5%. This chain uses TRBV12-3 or TRBV12-4 with TRBJ2-7; D perhaps matches TRBD2 (6 bases). Sequences were derived from PBMCs from the stem cell graft donor, sampled from the stem cell graft. The receptor was isolated from a human donor who donated a stem cell graft to a child with acute myeloid leukemia. CDR3 bases: TGTGCCAGCAGTTTTGGACTACTCTACGAGCAGTACTTC. This gives the protein CASSFGLLYEQYF.